The clone carrying this T cell receptor (beta chain) has a handful of counts. This entry comes from a study of human T cells and chemical hapten exposure. The CDR3 is made up of 13 amino acids. Between the trimmed V and J ends, which lost 8 bases and 0 bases, there was a span of 8 bases. As to time point: pre-sensitization, week 0. Indicated treatment: therapeutic diphenylcyclopropenone sensitization with weekly scalp DPC. The library labeled individual cDNA molecules by adding unique molecular identifiers to them. TCRdb used MiXCR to reprocess the RACE reads, holding one entry per CDR3 protein. The repertoire consists of 200,000 to 300,000 distinct CDR3 sequences, with 8.6% occurring once and the leading ten covering approximately 2.2%.

The sample consisted of whole blood, taken in connection with sensitization to the hapten diphenylcyclopropenone (DPC). This rearrangement joins TRBV12-3 or TRBV12-4 to TRBJ2-1; no reliable D call. This TCR came from a middle-aged woman with alopecia areata. Some clones in this sample may be carry-over from other donors' samples. The CDR3 protein is CASFYLSYNEQFF. The CDR3 DNA reads as TGTGCCAGCTTCTATCTCTCCTACAATGAGCAGTTCTTC.